One and the same sample provided the 29 T cell receptor beta chains below, sequenced in a study of control samples from healthy donors and cancer patients. Measured with immunoSEQ multiplex PCR; TCRdb has only the in-frame clones, and not every one. The sample records roughly 60,000 clones, 90% to 95% being singletons. Sequenced material: blood. Source of these receptors: a man aged 25 to 45 in good health.

The CDR3 DNA reads TGTGCCAGCAGTTATGGTGCGTCCCAGACTAGCACAGATACGCAGTATTTT. It translates to CASSYGASQTSTDTQYF. The J gene is TRBJ2-3, the V gene TRBV6-2 or TRBV6-3; D not certain. The CDR3 is 17 amino acids. Germline lookup yields CDR1 MNHEY and CDR2 SVGEGT. V was pared by 3 bases and J by 0 bases, with 16 bases between.

The chain links TRBV6-6 to TRBJ2-7, with D unresolved. Germline V gene sequence: CDR1 MNHNY, CDR2 SVGAGI (reference sequence). CDR3 length: 11 amino acids. The V end lost 0 bases, the J end lost 5 bases, and 2 bases lay between the germline ends. In nucleotides, the CDR3 is TGTGCCAGCAGTTACTCGGACGAGCAGTACTTC. Translating gives CASSYSDEQYF.

The gene calls are TRBV2 and TRBJ2-1; 10 positions agree with TRBD1. This CDR3 comprises 18 residues. With V trimmed by 2 bases and J by 4 bases, 11 bases remained unmatched. The germline gives CDR1 SNHLY, CDR2 FYNNEI. In nucleotides, the CDR3 is TGTGCCAGCAGTGAAAATTCCCTGACAGGGGGCCTTTACAATGAGCAGTTCTTC. It specifies CASSENSLTGGLYNEQFF.

The rearrangement links TRBV7-9 to TRBJ2-6; D remains unclear. CDR1 is SEHNR and CDR2 is FQNEAQ in the germline V gene (reference sequence). The CDR3 totals 15 residues. Trimming shortened V by 2 bases and J by 1 base, and 6 bases separated the two germline ends. The CDR3 region is CASSLIGSGANVLTF. The CDR3, as DNA: TGTGCCAGCAGCTTAATAGGGTCTGGGGCCAACGTCCTGACTTTC.

The J gene is TRBJ2-7, the V gene TRBV14; D call uncertain. The V end was cut by 2 bases, the J end by 6 bases, with 5 bases between. The CDR3 has 11 residues. Germline V gene data show CDR1 as SGHDN and CDR2 as FVKESK. The CDR3 is CASSQMSEQYF. As DNA, the CDR3 is TGTGCCAGCAGCCAAATGTCCGAGCAGTACTTC.

The gene calls are TRBV18 and TRBJ1-6; perhaps TRBD1 as D (6 bases). The germline CDR1 and CDR2 sequences are KGHSH and LQKENI. The CDR3 is 14 residues long. Trimming cost V 7 bases and J 7 bases, with 14 bases left between them. The CDR3 DNA reads TGTGCCAGCTGCCCCCAAGGGGGGAATTCACCCCTCCACTTT. It translates to CASCPQGGNSPLHF.

The rearrangement links TRBV24-1 to TRBJ2-3; 7 positions agree with TRBD2. Germline CDR1 is KGHDR and CDR2 is SFDVKD. With 0 bases clipped from V and 3 bases from J, the junction kept 8 bases outside the gene matches. CDR3 length: 17 residues. The CDR3 sequence is CATSDLGGGSGTDTQYF. The CDR3 region has the DNA TGTGCCACCAGTGATTTGGGGGGAGGGAGTGGTACAGATACGCAGTATTTT.

The gene calls are TRBV13 and TRBJ2-3, with 7 bases aligning to TRBD2. Germline V gene data show CDR1 as PRHDT and CDR2 as FYEKMQ (reference sequence). With V trimmed by 5 bases and J by 10 bases, 12 bases remained unmatched. This CDR3 region has 14 residues. In DNA form, the CDR3 reads TGTGCCAGCAGCCCCCGCGGGGCTGGGGGGGCGCAGTATTTT. Its translation: CASSPRGAGGAQYF.

The chain carries TRBV19 and TRBJ1-5; 7 bases line up with TRBD1. V shed 5 bases and J 4 bases; nucleotides not matched to a gene: 5. CDR3 size: 14 residues. Germline lookup yields CDR1 LNHDA and CDR2 SQIVND (reference sequence). The CDR3 here is CASSLNRGNQPQHF. The CDR3 coding sequence is TGTGCCAGTAGTTTGAACAGGGGAAATCAGCCCCAGCATTTT. The variable domain in full, with the rest retrieved from reference TRBV19 and TRBJ1-5, is DGGITQSPKYLFRKEGQNVTLSCEQNLNHDAMYWYRQDPGQGLRLIYYSQIVNDFQKGDIAEGYSVSREKKESFPLTVTSAQKNPTAFYLCASSLNRGNQPQHFGDGTRLSIL.

The gene calls are TRBV30 and TRBJ1-1; D is perhaps TRBD1 (5 bases). V was clipped by 1 base and J by 0 bases, with 12 bases between them. Germline V gene lookup returns CDR1 GTSNPN and CDR2 SVGIG (reference sequence). The CDR3 runs to 15 residues. CDR3 in amino acids: CAWSALQGMNTEAFF. The CDR3 nucleotides read TGTGCCTGGAGTGCCCTCCAGGGCATGAACACTGAAGCTTTCTTT. The variable domain in full, completed from reference TRBV30 and TRBJ1-1, reads SQTIHQWPATLVQPVGSPLSLECTVEGTSNPNLYWYRQAAGRGLQLLFYSVGIGQISSEVPQNLSASRPQDRQFILSSKKLLLSDSGFYLCAWSALQGMNTEAFFGQGTRLTVV.

This CDR3 reads CASTPDYRNTEAFF. In nucleotides, the CDR3 is TGTGCCAGCACCCCGGACTATCGCAACACTGAAGCTTTCTTT. The chain links TRBV6-5 to TRBJ1-1; D not certain. CDR3 length: 14 residues. The germline gives CDR1 MNHEY, CDR2 SVGAGI. V was shortened by 7 bases and J by 2 bases, with 14 bases between the two germline ends.

This rearrangement joins TRBV18 to TRBJ1-1; D might be TRBD1 (5 bases). Looked up from germline, CDR1 is KGHSH and CDR2 is LQKENI. This CDR3 has 14 residues. V was shortened by 1 base and J by 1 base, with 7 bases between the two germline ends. The CDR3 region is CASSPRTGNTEAFF. CDR3 DNA: TGTGCCAGCTCACCACGAACAGGGAACACTGAAGCTTTCTTT.

This chain joins TRBV18 and TRBJ1-1, with a weak D call TRBD1 (6 bases). V was cut by 3 bases and J by 7 bases, with 15 bases left in between. The CDR3 runs to 14 residues. In germline, CDR1 is KGHSH, CDR2 LQKENI. DNA for the CDR3: TGTGCCAGCTCACCTGATGATAGGGGGGATGAAGCTTTCTTT. Residues: CASSPDDRGDEAFF.

The chain couples TRBV5-1 to TRBJ2-5; weak D call: TRBD2 (5 bases). V dropped 1 base and J dropped 1 base, with 14 bases sitting between them. The CDR3 is made up of 16 amino acids. From germline, CDR1 is SGHRS and CDR2 YFSETQ. The CDR3 DNA is TGCGCCAGCAGCTTGAAAGAGAGCGGACCCCAAGAGACCCAGTACTTC. As protein: CASSLKESGPQETQYF.

V usage is TRBV7-3 and J usage is TRBJ2-3, with TRBD1 matching 9 bases. The CDR3 has 15 residues. The V gene's germline CDR1 is SGHTA and CDR2 FQGTGA. Trimming took 6 bases from V and 1 from J; bases not matched to a gene: 5. CDR3 in amino acids: CASSWTGVRTDTQYF. The CDR3 nucleotides read TGTGCCAGCAGTTGGACAGGGGTACGCACAGATACGCAGTATTTT.

V and J are TRBV5-1 and TRBJ1-2; D remains ambiguous. Trimming shortened V by 0 bases and J by 4 bases, and 7 bases separated the two germline ends. This CDR3 has 13 amino acids. Germline V gene data show CDR1 as SGHRS and CDR2 as YFSETQ. CDR3 amino acids: CASSLEAAYGYTF. In DNA, the CDR3 is TGCGCCAGCAGCTTGGAAGCCGCCTATGGCTACACCTTC. Full variable domain (remainder filled in from reference TRBV5-1 and TRBJ1-2): KAGVTQTPRYLIKTRGQQVTLSCSPISGHRSVSWYQQTPGQGLQFLFEYFSETQRNKGNFPGRFSGRQFSNSRSEMNVSTLELGDSALYLCASSLEAAYGYTFGSGTRLTVV.

This rearrangement joins TRBV5-1 to TRBJ1-2; 7 bases are a match to TRBD1. This CDR3 has 18 residues. From germline, CDR1 is SGHRS and CDR2 YFSETQ. V gave up 0 bases and J gave up 4 bases; unmatched junction bases: 15. CDR3 loop: CASSLARGPASNFYGYTF. The CDR3 DNA reads TGCGCCAGCAGCTTGGCAAGGGGGCCTGCTTCAAATTTCTATGGCTACACCTTC.

The V gene is TRBV28, the J gene TRBJ2-7, with 7 bases fitting TRBD1. CDR1 is MDHEN and CDR2 is SYDVKM in the germline V gene. The CDR3 consists of 16 residues. V shed 4 bases, J shed 3 bases, and the junction held 12 bases outside the gene matches. The CDR3 DNA follows: TGTGCCAGCAGTTCGGACCATGAGACAGGGTTCTACGAGCAGTACTTC. Translated, it gives CASSSDHETGFYEQYF.

The chain carries TRBV18 and TRBJ2-1, with D possibly being TRBD1 or TRBD2 (6 bases each). Deletions cut 1 base from V and 6 bases from J, with 16 bases between. From germline, CDR1 is KGHSH and CDR2 LQKENI. This CDR3 is built from 16 residues. CDR3 protein: CASSPLSGGHRNEQFF. CDR3 DNA sequence: TGTGCCAGCTCACCACTGTCTGGGGGGCATCGCAATGAGCAGTTCTTC. Full variable domain (missing parts from reference TRBV18 and TRBJ2-1): NAGVMQNPRHLVRRRGQEARLRCSPMKGHSHVYWYRQLPEEGLKFMVYLQKENIIDESGMPKERFSAEFPKEGPSILRIQQVVRGDSAAYFCASSPLSGGHRNEQFFGPGTRLTVL.

This chain joins TRBV7-9 and TRBJ1-6, with 10 bases that match TRBD1. V was pared by 4 bases and J by 2 bases, with 8 bases of the junction left unmatched. This CDR3 has 18 residues. Germline CDR1 and CDR2: SEHNR and FQNEAQ (reference sequence). The CDR3 nucleotides read TGTGCCAGCAGCTCCCGGGGACAGGGGAACGCCTATAATTCACCCCTCCACTTT. Residues: CASSSRGQGNAYNSPLHF.

CDR3 coding DNA: TGTGCCAGCAGTGAAAGTATGGGGTTCCACGAGCAGTACTTC. This gives the protein CASSESMGFHEQYF. V usage is TRBV6-1 and J usage is TRBJ2-7; D remains unclear. Germline V lookup: CDR1 MNHNS, CDR2 SASEGT. The V end was cut by 2 bases, the J end by 5 bases, with 13 bases between. This CDR3 comprises 14 residues.

This clone has just a few counts. Here the CDR3 DNA reads TGCGCCAGCAGTGAGTCGACTAGCTCGGGTACGCAGTATTTT. Translation gives CASSESTSSGTQYF. V and J are TRBV10-2 and TRBJ2-3, with 7 nucleotides matching TRBD2. The CDR3 is 14 amino acids. CDR1 and CDR2 from the germline V gene are WSHSY and SAAADI. Trimming took 0 bases from V and 8 from J; bases not matched to a gene: 5.

The rearrangement uses TRBV6-5 and TRBJ2-7; TRBD1 aligns across 8 bases. This CDR3 contains 13 residues. Per germline, CDR1 MNHEY and CDR2 SVGAGI. V was pared by 8 bases and J by 5 bases, with 8 bases of the junction left unmatched. The DNA for the CDR3 is TGTGCCAGCTTTGGACAGGGACTCAACGAGCAGTACTTC. Amino acids: CASFGQGLNEQYF.

The chain combines TRBV19 with TRBJ2-5, with TRBD2 as a possible D gene (6 bases). V was cut by 4 bases and J by 2 bases, with 11 bases left in between. The CDR3 runs 14 residues. Germline CDR1 and CDR2: LNHDA and SQIVND (reference sequence). CDR3 sequence (DNA): TGTGCCAGTAGTACCGGACTAAATCAAGAGACCCAGTACTTC. Its translation is CASSTGLNQETQYF.

The chain uses TRBV12-3 or TRBV12-4 and TRBJ2-1; 11 nucleotides agree with TRBD1. V was clipped by 6 bases and J by 5 bases; unmatched bases: 0. The CDR3 is 13 amino acids. CDR3 sequence: CASRGQGDNEQFF. The CDR3, as DNA: TGTGCCAGCAGGGGACAGGGGGACAATGAGCAGTTCTTC.

The rearrangement joins TRBV29-1 to TRBJ1-4, with a weak D call TRBD1 (6 bases). The CDR3 contains 15 residues. V lost 3 bases to trimming and J lost 0 bases, with 11 bases between them. Germline V lookup: CDR1 SQVTM, CDR2 ANQGSEA. CDR3: CSVEGAEATNEKLFF. In DNA form, the CDR3 reads TGCAGCGTTGAGGGGGCTGAGGCAACTAATGAAAAACTGTTTTTT.

The chain combines TRBV28 with TRBJ2-1; 8 nucleotides agree with TRBD2. The CDR3 has 14 residues. The germline gives CDR1 MDHEN, CDR2 SYDVKM. Germline trimming cut 5 bases from V and 3 bases from J; bases unmatched to any gene: 3. CDR3 nucleotides: TGTGCCAGCAGTCTCAGCGGGAGCTACAATGAGCAGTTCTTC. Translated: CASSLSGSYNEQFF.

The chain carries TRBV5-1 and TRBJ1-3; 8 bases match TRBD1. After removal of 3 bases from V and 2 bases from J, the junction contained 1 base not matched to a gene. The germline CDR1 and CDR2 sequences are SGHRS and YFSETQ. CDR3 size: 14 residues. This chain's CDR3 is CASSSTGAGNTIYF. In nucleotides, the CDR3 is TGCGCCAGCAGCTCGACAGGGGCTGGAAACACCATATATTTT.

The chain employs TRBV4-2 and TRBJ2-1; D might be TRBD1 (6 bases). Germline V gives CDR1 LGHNA, CDR2 YNFKEQ. The CDR3 totals 15 residues. Trimming cost V 3 bases and J 1 base, with 10 bases left between them. The CDR3 loop reads CASSQDSGSYNEQFF. The CDR3 DNA reads as TGTGCCAGCAGCCAGGACAGTGGATCCTACAATGAGCAGTTCTTC.